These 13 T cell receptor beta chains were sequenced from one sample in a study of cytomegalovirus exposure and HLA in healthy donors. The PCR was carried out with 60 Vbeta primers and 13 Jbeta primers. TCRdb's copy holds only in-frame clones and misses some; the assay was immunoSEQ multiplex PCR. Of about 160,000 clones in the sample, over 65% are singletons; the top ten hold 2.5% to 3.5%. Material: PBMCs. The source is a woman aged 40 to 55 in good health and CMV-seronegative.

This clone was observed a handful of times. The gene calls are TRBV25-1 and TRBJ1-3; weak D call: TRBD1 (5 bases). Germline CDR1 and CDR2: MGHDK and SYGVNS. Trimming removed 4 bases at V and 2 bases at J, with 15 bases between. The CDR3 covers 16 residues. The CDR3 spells CASSAGLQTTGNTIYF. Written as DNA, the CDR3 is TGTGCCAGCAGTGCAGGGCTTCAAACAACTGGAAACACCATATATTTT.

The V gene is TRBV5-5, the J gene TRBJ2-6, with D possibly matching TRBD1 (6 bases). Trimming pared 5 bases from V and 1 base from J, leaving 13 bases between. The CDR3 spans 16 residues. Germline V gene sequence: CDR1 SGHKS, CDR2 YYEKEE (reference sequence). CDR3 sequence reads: CASSQPGESGANVLTF. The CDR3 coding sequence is TGTGCCAGCAGTCAACCAGGGGAATCTGGGGCCAACGTCCTGACTTTC.

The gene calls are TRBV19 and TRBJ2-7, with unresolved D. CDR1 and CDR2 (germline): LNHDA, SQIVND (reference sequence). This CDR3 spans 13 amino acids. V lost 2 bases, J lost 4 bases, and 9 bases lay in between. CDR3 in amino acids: CASSILPGYEQYF. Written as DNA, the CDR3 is TGTGCCAGTAGTATACTTCCCGGTTACGAGCAGTACTTC.

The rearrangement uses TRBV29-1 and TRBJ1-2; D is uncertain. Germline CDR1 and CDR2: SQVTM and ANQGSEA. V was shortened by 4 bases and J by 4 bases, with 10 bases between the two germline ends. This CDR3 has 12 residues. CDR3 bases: TGCAGCGTTGGGGCACGAGTCTATGGCTACACCTTC. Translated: CSVGARVYGYTF.

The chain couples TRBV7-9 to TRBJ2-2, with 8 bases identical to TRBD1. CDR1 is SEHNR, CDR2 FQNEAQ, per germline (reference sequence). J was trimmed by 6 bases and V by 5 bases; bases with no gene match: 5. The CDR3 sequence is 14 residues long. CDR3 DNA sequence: TGTGCCAGCAGCCTGCAGGGGGCGGCCGGGGAGCTGTTTTTT. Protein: CASSLQGAAGELFF.

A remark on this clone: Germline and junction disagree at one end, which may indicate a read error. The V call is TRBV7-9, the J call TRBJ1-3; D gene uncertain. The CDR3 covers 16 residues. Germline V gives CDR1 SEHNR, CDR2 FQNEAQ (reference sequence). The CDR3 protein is CSSSLLGEARGNTIYF. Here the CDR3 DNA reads TGTTCCAGCAGCTTACTCGGGGAGGCCAGAGGAAACACCATATATTTT.

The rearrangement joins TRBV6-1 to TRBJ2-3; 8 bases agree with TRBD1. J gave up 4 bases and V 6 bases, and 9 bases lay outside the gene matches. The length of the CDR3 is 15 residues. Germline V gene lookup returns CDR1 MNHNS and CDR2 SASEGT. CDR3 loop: CASSVTGGASDTQYF. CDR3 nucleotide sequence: TGTGCCAGCAGCGTAACAGGGGGTGCATCAGATACGCAGTATTTT.

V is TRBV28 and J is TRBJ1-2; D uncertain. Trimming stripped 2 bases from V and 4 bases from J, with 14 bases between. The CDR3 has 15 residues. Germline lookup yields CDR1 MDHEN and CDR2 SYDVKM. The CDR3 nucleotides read TGTGCCAGCAGTTTAGGGAGTACAGCCCTCTATGGCTACACCTTC. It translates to CASSLGSTALYGYTF.

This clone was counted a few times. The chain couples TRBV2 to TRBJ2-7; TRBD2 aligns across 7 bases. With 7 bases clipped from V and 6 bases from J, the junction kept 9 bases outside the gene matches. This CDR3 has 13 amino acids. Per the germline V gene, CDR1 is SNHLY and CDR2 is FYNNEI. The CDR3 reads CASTRLGGGEQYF. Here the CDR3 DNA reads TGTGCCAGCACCCGCCTGGGCGGGGGCGAGCAGTACTTC.

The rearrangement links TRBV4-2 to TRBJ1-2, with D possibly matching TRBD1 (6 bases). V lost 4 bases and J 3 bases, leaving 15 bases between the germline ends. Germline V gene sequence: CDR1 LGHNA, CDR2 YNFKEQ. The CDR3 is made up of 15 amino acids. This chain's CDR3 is CASSPTVGGDYGYTF. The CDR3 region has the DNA TGTGCCAGCAGCCCAACCGTAGGGGGGGACTATGGCTACACCTTC.

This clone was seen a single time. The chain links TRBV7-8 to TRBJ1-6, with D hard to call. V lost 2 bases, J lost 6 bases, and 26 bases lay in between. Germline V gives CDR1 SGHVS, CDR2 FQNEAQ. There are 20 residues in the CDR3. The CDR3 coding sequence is TGTGCCAGCAGCTTAAGGTCATTATTAGGTGGTCCTAGTGGTAATTCACCCCTCCACTTT. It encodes CASSLRSLLGGPSGNSPLHF.

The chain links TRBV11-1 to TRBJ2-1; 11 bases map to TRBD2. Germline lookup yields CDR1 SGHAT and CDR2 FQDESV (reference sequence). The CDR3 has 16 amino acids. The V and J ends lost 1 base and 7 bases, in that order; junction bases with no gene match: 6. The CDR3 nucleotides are TGTGCCAGCAGCTTAGATTTAGCGGGGGGGCATAATGAGCAGTTCTTC. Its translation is CASSLDLAGGHNEQFF.

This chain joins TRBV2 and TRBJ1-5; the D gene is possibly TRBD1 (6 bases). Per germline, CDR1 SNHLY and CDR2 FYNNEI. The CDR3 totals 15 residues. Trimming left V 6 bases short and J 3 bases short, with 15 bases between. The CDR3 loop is CASSEQGGNNQPQHF. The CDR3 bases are TGTGCCAGCAGCGAACAGGGAGGGAACAATCAGCCCCAGCATTTT.